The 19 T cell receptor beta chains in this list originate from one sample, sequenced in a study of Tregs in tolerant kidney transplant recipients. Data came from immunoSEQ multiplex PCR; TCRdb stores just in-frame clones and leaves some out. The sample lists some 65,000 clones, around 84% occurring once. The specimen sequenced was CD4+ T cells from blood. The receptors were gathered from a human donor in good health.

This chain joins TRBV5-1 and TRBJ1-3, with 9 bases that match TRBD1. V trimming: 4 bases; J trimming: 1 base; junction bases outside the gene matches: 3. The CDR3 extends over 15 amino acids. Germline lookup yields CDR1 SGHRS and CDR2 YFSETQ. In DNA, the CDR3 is TGCGCCAGCAGCCAGGGGACAGGGTCTGGAAACACCATATATTTT. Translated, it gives CASSQGTGSGNTIYF.

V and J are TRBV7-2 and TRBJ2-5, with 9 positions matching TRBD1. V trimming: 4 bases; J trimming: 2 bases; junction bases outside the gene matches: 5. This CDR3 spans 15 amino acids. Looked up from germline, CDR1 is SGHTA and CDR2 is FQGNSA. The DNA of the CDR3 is TGTGCCAGCAGCTCGCTAGGGACAGGGCAAGAGACCCAGTACTTC. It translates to CASSSLGTGQETQYF.

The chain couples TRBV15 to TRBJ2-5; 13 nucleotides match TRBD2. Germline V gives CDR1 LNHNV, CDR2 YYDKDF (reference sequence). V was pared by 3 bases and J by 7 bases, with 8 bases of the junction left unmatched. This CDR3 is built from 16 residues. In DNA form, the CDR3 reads TGTGCCACCAGCAGGGCGGGGACTAGCGGGGCATCGACCCAGTACTTC. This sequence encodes CATSRAGTSGASTQYF.

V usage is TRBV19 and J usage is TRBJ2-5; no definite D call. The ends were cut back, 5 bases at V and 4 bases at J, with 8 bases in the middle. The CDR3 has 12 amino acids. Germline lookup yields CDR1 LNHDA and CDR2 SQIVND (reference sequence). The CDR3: CASSDLGETQYF. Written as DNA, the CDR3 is TGTGCCAGTAGTGACCTTGGAGAGACCCAGTACTTC.

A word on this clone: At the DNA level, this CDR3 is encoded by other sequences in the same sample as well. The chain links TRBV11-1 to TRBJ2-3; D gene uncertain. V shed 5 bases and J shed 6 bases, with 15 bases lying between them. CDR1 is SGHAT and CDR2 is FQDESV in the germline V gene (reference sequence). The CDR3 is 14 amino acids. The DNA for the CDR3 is TGTGCCAGCAGCGTGGAATTACTCGCGGATACGCAGTATTTT. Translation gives CASSVELLADTQYF.

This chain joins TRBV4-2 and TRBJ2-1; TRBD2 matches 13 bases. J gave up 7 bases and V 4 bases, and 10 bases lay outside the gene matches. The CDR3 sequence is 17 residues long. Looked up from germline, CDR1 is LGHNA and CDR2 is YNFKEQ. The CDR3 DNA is TGTGCCAGCAGCCCTCAGTTTCCACTAGCGGGAGGGAATGAGCAGTTCTTC. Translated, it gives CASSPQFPLAGGNEQFF.

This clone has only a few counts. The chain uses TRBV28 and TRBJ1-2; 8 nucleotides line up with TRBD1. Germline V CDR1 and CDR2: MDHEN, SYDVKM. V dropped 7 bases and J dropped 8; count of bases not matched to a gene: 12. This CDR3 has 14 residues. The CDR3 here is CASTTGDGERGYTF. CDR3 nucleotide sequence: TGTGCCAGCACGACAGGGGACGGGGAGCGGGGCTACACCTTC.

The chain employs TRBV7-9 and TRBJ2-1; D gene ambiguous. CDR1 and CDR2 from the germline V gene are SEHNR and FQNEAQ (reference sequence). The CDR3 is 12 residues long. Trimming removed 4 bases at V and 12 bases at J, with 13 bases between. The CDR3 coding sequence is TGTGCCAGCAGCTCCGAGGTTGGTCGGCAGTTCTTC. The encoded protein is CASSSEVGRQFF.

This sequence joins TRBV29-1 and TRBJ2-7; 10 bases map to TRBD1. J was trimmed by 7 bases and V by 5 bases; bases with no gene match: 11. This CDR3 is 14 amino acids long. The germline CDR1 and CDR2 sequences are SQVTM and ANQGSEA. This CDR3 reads CSVLRGQGLGEQYF. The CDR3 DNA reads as TGCAGCGTTCTAAGGGGACAGGGGTTGGGGGAGCAGTACTTC.

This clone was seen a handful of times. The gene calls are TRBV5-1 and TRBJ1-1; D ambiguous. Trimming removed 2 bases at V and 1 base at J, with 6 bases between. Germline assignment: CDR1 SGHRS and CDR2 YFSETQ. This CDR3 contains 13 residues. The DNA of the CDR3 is TGCGCCAGCAGCTTCGTAGAGAACACTGAAGCTTTCTTT. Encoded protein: CASSFVENTEAFF.

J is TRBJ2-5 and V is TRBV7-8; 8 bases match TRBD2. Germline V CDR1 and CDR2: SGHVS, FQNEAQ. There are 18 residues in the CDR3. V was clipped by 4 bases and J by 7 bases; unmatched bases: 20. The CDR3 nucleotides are TGTGCCAGCAGCTATCGGACTAGCAGGGTTCTCTCGGGTAGGACCCAGTACTTC. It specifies CASSYRTSRVLSGRTQYF.

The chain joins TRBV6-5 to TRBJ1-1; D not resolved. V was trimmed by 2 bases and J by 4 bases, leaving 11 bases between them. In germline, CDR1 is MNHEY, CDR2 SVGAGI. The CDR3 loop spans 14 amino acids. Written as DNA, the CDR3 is TGTGCCAGCAGTTACCTGACGGGCGGCACTGAAGCTTTCTTT. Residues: CASSYLTGGTEAFF.

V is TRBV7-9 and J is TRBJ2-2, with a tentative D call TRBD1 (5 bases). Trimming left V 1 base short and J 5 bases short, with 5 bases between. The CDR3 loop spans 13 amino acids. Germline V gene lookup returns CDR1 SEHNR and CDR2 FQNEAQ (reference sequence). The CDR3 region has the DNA TGTGCCAGCAGCTTAGACAGGACCGGGGAGCTGTTTTTT. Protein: CASSLDRTGELFF.

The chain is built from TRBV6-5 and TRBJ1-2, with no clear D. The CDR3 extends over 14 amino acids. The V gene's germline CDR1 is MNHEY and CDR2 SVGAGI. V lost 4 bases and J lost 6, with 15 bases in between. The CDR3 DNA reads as TGTGCCAGCAGTTTCCTCCCGGTCCATAATGGCTACACCTTC. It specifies CASSFLPVHNGYTF.

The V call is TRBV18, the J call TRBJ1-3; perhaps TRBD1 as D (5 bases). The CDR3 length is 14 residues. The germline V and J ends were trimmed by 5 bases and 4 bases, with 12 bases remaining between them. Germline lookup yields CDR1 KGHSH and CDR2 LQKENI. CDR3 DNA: TGTGCCAGCTCAGCCGGGACGCAAGGAAACACCATATATTTT. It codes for CASSAGTQGNTIYF.

For the CDR3, the DNA is TGTGCCAGTAGTATAGGGGGACTGAGCCTTAGGGGAAACACCATATATTTT. It yields the protein CASSIGGLSLRGNTIYF. The chain carries TRBV19 and TRBJ1-3; possibly TRBD1 for D (5 bases). The V end was cut by 1 base, the J end by 4 bases, with 17 bases between. The CDR3 extends over 17 amino acids. Germline V lookup: CDR1 LNHDA, CDR2 SQIVND (reference sequence).

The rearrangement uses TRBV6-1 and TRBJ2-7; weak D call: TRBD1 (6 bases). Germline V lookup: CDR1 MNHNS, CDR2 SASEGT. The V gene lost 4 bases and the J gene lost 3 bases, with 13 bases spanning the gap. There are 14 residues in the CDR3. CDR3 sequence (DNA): TGTGCCAGCAGTGTTGTAGGACAGAACTACGAGCAGTACTTC. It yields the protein CASSVVGQNYEQYF.

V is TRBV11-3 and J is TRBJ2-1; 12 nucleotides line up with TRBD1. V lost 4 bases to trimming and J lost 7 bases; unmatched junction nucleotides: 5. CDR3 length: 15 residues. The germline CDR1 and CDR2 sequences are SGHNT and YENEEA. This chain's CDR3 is CASSSGTGGLNEQFF. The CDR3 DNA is TGTGCCAGCAGCTCGGGGACAGGGGGCTTGAATGAGCAGTTCTTC.

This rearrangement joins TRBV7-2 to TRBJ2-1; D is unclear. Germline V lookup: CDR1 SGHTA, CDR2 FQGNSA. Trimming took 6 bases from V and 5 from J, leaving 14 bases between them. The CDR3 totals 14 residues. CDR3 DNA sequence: TGTGCCAGCAGTCGGTGGGTCAAAGACAATGAGCAGTTCTTC. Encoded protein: CASSRWVKDNEQFF. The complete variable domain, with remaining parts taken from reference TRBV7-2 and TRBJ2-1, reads GAGVSQSPSNKVTEKGKDVELRCDPISGHTALYWYRQSLGQGLEFLIYFQGNSAPDKSGLPSDRFSAERTGGSVSTLTIQRTQQEDSAVYLCASSRWVKDNEQFFGPGTRLTVL.